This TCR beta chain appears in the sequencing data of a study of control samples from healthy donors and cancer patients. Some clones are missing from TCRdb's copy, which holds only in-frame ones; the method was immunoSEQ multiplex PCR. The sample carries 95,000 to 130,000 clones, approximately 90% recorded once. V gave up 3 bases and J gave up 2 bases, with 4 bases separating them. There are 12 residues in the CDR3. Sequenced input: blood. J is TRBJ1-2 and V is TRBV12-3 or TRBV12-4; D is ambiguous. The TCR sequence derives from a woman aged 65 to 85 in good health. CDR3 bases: TGTGCCAGCAGTTTTAGGAACTATGGCTACACCTTC. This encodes CASSFRNYGYTF.